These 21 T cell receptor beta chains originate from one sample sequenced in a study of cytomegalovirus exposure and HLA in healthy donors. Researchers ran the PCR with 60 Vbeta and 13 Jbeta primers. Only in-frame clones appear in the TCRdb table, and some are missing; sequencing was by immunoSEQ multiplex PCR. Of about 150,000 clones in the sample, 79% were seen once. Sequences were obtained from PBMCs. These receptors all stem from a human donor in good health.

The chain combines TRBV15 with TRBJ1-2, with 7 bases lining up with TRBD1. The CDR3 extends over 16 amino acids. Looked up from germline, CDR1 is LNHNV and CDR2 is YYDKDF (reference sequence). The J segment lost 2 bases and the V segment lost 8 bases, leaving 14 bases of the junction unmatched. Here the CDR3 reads CATFQDRKDRNYGYTF. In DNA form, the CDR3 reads TGTGCCACCTTCCAGGACCGCAAGGACAGGAACTATGGCTACACCTTC.

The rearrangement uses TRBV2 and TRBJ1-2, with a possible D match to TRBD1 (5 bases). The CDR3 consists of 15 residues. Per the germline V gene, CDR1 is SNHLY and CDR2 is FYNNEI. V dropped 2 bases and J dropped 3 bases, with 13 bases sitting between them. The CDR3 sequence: CASSENPRDYYGYTF. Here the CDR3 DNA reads TGTGCCAGCAGTGAAAATCCCCGGGACTACTATGGCTACACCTTC.

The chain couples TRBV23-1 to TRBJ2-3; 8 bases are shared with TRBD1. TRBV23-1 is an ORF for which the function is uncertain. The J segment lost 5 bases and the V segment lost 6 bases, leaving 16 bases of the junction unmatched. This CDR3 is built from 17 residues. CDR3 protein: CASSRLGWDRSIDTQYF. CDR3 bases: TGCGCCAGCAGCCGACTTGGGTGGGACAGGTCGATAGATACGCAGTATTTT.

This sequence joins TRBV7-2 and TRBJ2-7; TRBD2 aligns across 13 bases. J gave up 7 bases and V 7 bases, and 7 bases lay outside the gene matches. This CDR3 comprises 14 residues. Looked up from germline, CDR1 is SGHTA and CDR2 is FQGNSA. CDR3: CASTQLAGGVEQYF. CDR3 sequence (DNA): TGTGCCAGCACCCAACTAGCGGGGGGGGTGGAGCAGTACTTC. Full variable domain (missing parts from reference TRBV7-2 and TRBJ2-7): GAGVSQSPSNKVTEKGKDVELRCDPISGHTALYWYRQSLGQGLEFLIYFQGNSAPDKSGLPSDRFSAERTGGSVSTLTIQRTQQEDSAVYLCASTQLAGGVEQYFGPGTRLTVT.

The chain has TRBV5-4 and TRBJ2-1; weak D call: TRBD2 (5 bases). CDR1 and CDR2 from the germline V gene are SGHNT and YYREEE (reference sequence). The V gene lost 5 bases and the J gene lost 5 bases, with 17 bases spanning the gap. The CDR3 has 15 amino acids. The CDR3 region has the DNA TGTGCCAGCAGGACCCCCGGGGAGACTAACAATGAGCAGTTCTTC. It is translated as CASRTPGETNNEQFF.

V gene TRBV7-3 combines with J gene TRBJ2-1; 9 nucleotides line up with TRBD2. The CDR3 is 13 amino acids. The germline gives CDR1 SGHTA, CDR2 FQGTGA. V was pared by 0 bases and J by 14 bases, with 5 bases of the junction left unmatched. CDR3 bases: TGTGCCAGCAGCTTAACTAGCGGGAGTTCTGAGTTCTTC. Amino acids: CASSLTSGSSEFF.

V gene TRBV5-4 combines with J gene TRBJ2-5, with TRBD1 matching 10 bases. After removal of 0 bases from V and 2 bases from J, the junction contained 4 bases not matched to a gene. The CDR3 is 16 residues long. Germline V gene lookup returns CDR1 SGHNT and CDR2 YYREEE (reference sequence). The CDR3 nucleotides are TGTGCCAGCAGCTTGGGAGCGGGACAGGGGCAAGAGACCCAGTACTTC. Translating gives CASSLGAGQGQETQYF.

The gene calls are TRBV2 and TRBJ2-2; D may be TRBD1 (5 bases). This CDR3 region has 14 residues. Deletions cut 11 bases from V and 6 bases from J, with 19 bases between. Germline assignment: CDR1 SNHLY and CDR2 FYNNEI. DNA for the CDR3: TGTGCCGCAAATTCTCAGGGTTTGGCCGGGGAGCTGTTTTTT. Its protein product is CAANSQGLAGELFF.

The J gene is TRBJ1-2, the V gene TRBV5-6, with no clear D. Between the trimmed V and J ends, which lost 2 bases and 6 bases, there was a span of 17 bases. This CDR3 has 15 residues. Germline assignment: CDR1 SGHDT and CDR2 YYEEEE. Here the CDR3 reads CASSLKTLPLDGYTF. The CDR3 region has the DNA TGTGCCAGCAGCTTAAAGACATTACCTCTTGATGGCTACACCTTC.

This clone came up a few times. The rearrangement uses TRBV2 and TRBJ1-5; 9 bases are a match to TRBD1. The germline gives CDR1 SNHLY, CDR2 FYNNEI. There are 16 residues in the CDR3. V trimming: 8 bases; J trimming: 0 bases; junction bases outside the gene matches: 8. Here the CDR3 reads CASAGTGLYSNQPQHF. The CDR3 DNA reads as TGTGCCAGCGCCGGGACAGGGCTCTATAGCAATCAGCCCCAGCATTTT. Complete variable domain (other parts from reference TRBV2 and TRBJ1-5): EPEVTQTPSHQVTQMGQEVILRCVPISNHLYFYWYRQILGQKVEFLVSFYNNEISEKSEIFDDQFSVERPDGSNFTLKIRSTKLEDSAMYFCASAGTGLYSNQPQHFGDGTRLSIL.

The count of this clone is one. Written as DNA, the CDR3 is TGCGCCAGCAGCCAAGTGCACGGACAGGCTATCTCTGGGGCCAACGTCCTGACTTTC. Residues: CASSQVHGQAISGANVLTF. The V and J genes are TRBV4-3 and TRBJ2-6, with 7 bases matching TRBD1. The CDR3 has 19 residues. Trimming cost V 1 base and J 0 bases; bases outside gene matches: 9. Germline CDR1 and CDR2: LGHNA and YSLEER.

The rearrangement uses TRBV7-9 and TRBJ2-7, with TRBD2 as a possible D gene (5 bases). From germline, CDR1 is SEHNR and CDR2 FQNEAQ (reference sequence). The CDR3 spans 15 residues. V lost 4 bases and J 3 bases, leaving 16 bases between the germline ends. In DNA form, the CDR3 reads TGTGCCAGCAGCTCGACTAACAAGAGGGACTACGAGCAGTACTTC. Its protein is CASSSTNKRDYEQYF.

Here the CDR3 reads CASTRGGSTSGNTIYF. CDR3 coding DNA: TGCGCCAGCACCAGAGGTGGGTCTACCTCTGGAAACACCATATATTTT. The chain joins TRBV5-1 to TRBJ1-3, with D uncertain. Germline lookup yields CDR1 SGHRS and CDR2 YFSETQ. The CDR3 is 16 amino acids. V was clipped by 6 bases and J by 0 bases, with 16 bases between them. Full variable domain (rest looked up from reference TRBV5-1 and TRBJ1-3): KAGVTQTPRYLIKTRGQQVTLSCSPISGHRSVSWYQQTPGQGLQFLFEYFSETQRNKGNFPGRFSGRQFSNSRSEMNVSTLELGDSALYLCASTRGGSTSGNTIYFGEGSWLTVV.

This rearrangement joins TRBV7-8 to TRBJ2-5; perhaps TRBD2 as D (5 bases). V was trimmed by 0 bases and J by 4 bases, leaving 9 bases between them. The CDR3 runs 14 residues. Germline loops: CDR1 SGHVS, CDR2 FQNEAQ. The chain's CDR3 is CASSLAGSVETQYF. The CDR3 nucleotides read TGTGCCAGCAGCTTAGCGGGGAGCGTAGAGACCCAGTACTTC.

CDR3 loop: CASSLAVRTGSYGYTF. DNA of the CDR3: TGTGCCAGCAGCTTGGCCGTCAGGACAGGGAGCTATGGCTACACCTTC. The genes are TRBV5-4 and TRBJ1-2; 8 bases are a match to TRBD1. Germline CDR1 and CDR2: SGHNT and YYREEE (reference sequence). The CDR3 consists of 16 residues. Trimming took 0 bases from V and 4 from J; bases not matched to a gene: 8.

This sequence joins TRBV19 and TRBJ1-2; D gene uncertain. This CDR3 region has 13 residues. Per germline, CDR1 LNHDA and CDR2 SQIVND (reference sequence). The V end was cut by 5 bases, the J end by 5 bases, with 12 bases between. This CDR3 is CASSYGEGYGYTF. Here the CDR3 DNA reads TGTGCCAGTAGTTACGGGGAAGGTTATGGCTACACCTTC.

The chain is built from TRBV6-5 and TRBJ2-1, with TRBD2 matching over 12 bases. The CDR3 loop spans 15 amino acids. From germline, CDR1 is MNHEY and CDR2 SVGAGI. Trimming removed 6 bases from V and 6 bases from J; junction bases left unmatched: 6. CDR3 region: CASRRLAGAPNEQFF. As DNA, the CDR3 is TGTGCCAGCAGGAGACTAGCGGGGGCCCCCAATGAGCAGTTCTTC.

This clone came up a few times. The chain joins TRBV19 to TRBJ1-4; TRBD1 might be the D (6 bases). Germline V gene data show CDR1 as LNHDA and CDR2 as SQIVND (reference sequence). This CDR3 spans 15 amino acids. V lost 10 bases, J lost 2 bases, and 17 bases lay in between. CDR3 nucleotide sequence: TGTGCCACCCGACAGGCGGCTTCGACTAATGAAAAACTGTTTTTT. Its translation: CATRQAASTNEKLFF.

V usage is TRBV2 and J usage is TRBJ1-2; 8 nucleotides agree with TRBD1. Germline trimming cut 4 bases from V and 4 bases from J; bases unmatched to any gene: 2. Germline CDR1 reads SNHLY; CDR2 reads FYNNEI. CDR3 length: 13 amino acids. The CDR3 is CASSGQGIYGYTF. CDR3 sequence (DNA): TGTGCCAGCAGTGGACAGGGGATCTATGGCTACACCTTC.

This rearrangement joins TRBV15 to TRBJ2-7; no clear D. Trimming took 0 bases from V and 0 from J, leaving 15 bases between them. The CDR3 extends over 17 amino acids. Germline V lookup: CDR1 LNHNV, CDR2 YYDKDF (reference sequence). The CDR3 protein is CATSRDGFTSTSYEQYF. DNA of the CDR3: TGTGCCACCAGCAGAGACGGTTTCACTTCTACCTCCTACGAGCAGTACTTC.

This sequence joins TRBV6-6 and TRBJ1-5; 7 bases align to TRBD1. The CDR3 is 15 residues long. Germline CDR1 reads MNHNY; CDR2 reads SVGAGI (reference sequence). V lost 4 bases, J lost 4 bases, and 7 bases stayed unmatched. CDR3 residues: CASSFRQGGNQPQHF. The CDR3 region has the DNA TGTGCCAGCAGTTTCCGACAGGGAGGTAATCAGCCCCAGCATTTT.